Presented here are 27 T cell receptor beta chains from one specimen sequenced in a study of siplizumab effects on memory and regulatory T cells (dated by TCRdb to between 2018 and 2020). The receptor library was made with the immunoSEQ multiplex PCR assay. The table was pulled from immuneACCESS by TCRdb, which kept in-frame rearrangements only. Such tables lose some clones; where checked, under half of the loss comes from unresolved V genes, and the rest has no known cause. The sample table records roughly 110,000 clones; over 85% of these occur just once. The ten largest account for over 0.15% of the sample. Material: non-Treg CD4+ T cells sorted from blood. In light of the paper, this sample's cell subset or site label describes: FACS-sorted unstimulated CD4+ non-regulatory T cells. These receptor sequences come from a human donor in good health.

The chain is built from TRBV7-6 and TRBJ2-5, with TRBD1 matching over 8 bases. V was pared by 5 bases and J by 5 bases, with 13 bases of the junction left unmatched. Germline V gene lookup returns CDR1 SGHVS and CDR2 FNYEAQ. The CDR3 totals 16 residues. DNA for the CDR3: TGTGCCAGCAGCCTCCGACAAGGACAGGGCGGGGAGACCCAGTACTTC. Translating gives CASSLRQGQGGETQYF.

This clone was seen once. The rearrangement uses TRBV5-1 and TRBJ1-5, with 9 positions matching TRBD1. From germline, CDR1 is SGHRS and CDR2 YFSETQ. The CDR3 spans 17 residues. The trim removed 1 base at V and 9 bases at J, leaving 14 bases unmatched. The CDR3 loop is CASSLTPPGQGWMPQHF. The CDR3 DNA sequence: TGCGCCAGCAGCTTGACTCCCCCGGGACAGGGATGGATGCCCCAGCATTTT.

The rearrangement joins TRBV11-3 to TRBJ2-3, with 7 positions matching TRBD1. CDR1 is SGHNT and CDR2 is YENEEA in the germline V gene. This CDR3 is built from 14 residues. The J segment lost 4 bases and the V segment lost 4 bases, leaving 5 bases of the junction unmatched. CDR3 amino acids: CASSSTGVADTQYF. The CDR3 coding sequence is TGTGCCAGCAGCTCCACAGGGGTCGCAGATACGCAGTATTTT.

The CDR3 reads CAGKARGSHTIYF. The CDR3 nucleotides read TGTGCCGGGAAAGCCAGAGGGAGCCACACCATATATTTT. The chain employs TRBV19 and TRBJ1-3; unclear D gene. The CDR3 extends over 13 amino acids. V was cut by 11 bases and J by 8 bases, with 19 bases left in between. Per the germline V gene, CDR1 is LNHDA and CDR2 is SQIVND (reference sequence).

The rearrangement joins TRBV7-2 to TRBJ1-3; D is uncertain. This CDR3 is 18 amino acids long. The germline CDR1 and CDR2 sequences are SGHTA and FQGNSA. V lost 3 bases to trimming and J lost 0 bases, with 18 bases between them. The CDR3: CASSFLPAVLSSGNTIYF. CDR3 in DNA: TGTGCCAGCAGCTTTCTCCCCGCCGTTCTTAGCTCTGGAAACACCATATATTTT.

CDR3 in amino acids: CAIKVDNGDTQYF. The DNA for the CDR3 is TGTGCCATCAAAGTCGACAACGGGGATACGCAGTATTTT. The chain combines TRBV10-3 with TRBJ2-3; no definite D call. CDR1 ENHRY and CDR2 SYGVKD come from the germline V gene. The CDR3 spans 13 residues. The V and J ends lost 7 bases and 6 bases respectively, with 14 bases between them.

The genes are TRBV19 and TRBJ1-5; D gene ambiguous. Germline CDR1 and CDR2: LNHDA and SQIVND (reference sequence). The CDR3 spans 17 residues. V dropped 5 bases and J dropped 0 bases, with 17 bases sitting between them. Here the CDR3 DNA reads TGTGCCAGTAGTGCCCCCGCGGGGAATTATAGCAATCAGCCCCAGCATTTT. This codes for CASSAPAGNYSNQPQHF.

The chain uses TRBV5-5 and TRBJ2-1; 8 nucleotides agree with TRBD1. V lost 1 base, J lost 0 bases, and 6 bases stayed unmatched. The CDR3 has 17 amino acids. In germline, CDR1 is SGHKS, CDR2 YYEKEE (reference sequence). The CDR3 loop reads CASSLLGQGDSYNEQFF. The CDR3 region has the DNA TGTGCCAGCAGCTTGTTAGGACAGGGTGACTCCTACAATGAGCAGTTCTTC.

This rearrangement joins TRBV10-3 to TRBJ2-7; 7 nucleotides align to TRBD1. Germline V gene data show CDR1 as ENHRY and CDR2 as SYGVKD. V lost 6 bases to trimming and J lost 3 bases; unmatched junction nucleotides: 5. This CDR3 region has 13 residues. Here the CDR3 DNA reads TGTGCCATCAGGGAAGGGGGCAACTACGAGCAGTACTTC. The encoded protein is CAIREGGNYEQYF.

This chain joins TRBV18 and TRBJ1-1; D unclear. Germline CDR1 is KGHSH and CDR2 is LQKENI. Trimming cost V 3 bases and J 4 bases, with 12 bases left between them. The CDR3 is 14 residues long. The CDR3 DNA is TGTGCCAGCTCACCGGGTAAAGGAAGCACTGAAGCTTTCTTT. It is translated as CASSPGKGSTEAFF.

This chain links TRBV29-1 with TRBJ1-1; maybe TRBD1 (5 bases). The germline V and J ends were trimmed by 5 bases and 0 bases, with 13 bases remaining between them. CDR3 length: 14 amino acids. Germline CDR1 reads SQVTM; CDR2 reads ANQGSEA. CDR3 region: CSVNRRLMNTEAFF. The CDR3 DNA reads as TGCAGCGTTAACAGGAGGCTCATGAACACTGAAGCTTTCTTT.

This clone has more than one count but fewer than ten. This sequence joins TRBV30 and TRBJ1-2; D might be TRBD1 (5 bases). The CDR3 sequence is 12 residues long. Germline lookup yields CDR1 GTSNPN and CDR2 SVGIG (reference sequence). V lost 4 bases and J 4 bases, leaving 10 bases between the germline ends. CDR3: CAWKGPSYGYTF. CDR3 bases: TGTGCCTGGAAGGGACCTTCCTATGGCTACACCTTC.

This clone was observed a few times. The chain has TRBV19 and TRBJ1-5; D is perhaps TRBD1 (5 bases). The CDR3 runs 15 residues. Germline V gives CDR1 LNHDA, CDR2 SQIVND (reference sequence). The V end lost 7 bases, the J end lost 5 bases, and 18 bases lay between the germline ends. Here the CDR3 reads CASTTGARQDQPQHF. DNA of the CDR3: TGTGCCAGTACCACTGGGGCACGGCAGGATCAGCCCCAGCATTTT.

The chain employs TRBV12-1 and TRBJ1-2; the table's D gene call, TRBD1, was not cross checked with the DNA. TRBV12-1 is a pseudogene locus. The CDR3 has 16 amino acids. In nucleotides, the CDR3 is TGTGCCAGCAGCTTTCGTCAGGGGGGAGCTAACTATGGCTACACCTTC. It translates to CASSFRQGGANYGYTF.

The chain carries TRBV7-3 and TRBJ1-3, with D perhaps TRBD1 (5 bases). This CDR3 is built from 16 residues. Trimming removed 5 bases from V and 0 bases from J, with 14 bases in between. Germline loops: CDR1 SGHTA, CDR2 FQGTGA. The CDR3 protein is CASSPQGPFSGNTIYF. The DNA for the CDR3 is TGTGCCAGCAGCCCGCAGGGACCGTTCTCTGGAAACACCATATATTTT.

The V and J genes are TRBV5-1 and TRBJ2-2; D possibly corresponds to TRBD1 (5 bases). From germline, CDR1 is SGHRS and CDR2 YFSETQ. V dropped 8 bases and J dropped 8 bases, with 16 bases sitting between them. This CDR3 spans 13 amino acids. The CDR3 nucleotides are TGCGCCAGTCCTAAGGGGAATAGAGGGGAGCTGTTTTTT. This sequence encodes CASPKGNRGELFF.

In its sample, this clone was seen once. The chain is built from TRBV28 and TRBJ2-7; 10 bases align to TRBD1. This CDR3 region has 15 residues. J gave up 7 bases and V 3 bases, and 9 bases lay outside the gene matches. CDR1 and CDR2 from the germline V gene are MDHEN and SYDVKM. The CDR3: CASSLIPGTGDEQYF. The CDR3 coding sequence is TGTGCCAGCAGTTTGATTCCCGGGACAGGGGATGAGCAGTACTTC.

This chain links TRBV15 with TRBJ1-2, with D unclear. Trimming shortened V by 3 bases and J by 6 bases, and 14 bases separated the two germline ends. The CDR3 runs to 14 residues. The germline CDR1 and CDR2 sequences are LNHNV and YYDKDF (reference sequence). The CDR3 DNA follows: TGTGCCACCAGCAGTGGCGTGACGTCGCATGGCTACACCTTC. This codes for CATSSGVTSHGYTF.

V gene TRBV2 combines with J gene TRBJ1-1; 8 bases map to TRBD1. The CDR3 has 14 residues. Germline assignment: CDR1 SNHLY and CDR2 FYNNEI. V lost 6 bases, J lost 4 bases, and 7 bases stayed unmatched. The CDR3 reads CASRAQGEITEAFF. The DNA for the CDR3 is TGTGCCAGCAGGGCACAGGGGGAGATCACTGAAGCTTTCTTT.

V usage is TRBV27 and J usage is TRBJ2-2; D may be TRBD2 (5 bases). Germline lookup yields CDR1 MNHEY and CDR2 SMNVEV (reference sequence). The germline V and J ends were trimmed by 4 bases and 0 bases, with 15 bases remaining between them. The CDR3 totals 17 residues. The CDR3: CASSSPGLSANTGELFF. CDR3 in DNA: TGTGCCAGCAGTTCTCCCGGACTCAGCGCGAACACCGGGGAGCTGTTTTTT.

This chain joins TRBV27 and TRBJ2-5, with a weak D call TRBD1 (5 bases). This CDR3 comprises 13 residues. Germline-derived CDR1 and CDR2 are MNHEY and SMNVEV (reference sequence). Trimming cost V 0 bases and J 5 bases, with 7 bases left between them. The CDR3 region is CASSLSRDETQYF. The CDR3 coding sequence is TGTGCCAGCAGTTTATCCAGGGATGAGACCCAGTACTTC.

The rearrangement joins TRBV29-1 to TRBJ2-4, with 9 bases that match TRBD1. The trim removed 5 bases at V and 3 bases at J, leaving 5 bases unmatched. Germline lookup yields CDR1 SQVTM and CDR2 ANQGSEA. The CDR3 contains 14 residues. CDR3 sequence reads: CSVQQGADKNIQYF. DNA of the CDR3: TGCAGCGTTCAACAGGGGGCAGACAAAAACATTCAGTACTTC.

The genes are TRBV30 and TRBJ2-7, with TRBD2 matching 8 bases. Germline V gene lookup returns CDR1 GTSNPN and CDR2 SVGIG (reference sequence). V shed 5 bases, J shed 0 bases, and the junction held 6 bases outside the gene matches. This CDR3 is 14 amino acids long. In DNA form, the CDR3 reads TGTGCCTGGGTGAGCGGGGGCAGCTCCTACGAGCAGTACTTC. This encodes CAWVSGGSSYEQYF.

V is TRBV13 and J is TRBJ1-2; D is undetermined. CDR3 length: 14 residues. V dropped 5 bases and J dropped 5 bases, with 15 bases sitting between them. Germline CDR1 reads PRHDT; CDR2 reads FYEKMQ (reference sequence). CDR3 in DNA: TGTGCCAGCAGCCCTCGGGCCCGGGCGTATGGCTACACCTTC. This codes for CASSPRARAYGYTF.

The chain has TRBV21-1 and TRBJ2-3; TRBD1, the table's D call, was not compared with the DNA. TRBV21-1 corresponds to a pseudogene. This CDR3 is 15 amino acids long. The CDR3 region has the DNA TGTGCCAGCAGCAAAGGACACCTCGAGCCAGATACGCAGTATTTT. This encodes CASSKGHLEPDTQYF.

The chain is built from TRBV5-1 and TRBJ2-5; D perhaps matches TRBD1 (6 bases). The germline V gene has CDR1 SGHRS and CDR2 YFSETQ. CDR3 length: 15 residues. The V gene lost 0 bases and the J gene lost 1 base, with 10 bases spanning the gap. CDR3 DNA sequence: TGCGCCAGCAGCTTGGGGGGGCAGTCCCAAGAGACCCAGTACTTC. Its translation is CASSLGGQSQETQYF. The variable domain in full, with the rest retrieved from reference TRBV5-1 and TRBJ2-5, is KAGVTQTPRYLIKTRGQQVTLSCSPISGHRSVSWYQQTPGQGLQFLFEYFSETQRNKGNFPGRFSGRQFSNSRSEMNVSTLELGDSALYLCASSLGGQSQETQYFGPGTRLLVL.

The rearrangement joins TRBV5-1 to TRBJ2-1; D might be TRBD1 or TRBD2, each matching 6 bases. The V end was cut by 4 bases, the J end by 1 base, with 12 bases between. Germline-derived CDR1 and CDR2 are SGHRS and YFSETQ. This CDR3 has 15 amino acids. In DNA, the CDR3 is TGCGCCAGCAGCACAGGAGGGGGTTCCTACAATGAGCAGTTCTTC. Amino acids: CASSTGGGSYNEQFF.